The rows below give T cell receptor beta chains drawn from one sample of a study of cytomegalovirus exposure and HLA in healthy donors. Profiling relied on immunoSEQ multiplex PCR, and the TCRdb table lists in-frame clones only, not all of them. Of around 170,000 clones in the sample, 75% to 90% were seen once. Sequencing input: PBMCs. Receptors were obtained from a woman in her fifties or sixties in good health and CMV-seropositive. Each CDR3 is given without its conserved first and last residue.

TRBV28,ASSSLRRGSNQPQH
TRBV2,ASSLQGAGEAF
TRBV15,ATSSGPDYNEQF
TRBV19,ASTPWGLGGNTIY
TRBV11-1,ASSAGGGNQPQH
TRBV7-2,ASSLAAGWVVYEQY
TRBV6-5,ASSELLKTQY
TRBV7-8,ASSFVGKFYEQY
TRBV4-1,ASSQQGADTQY
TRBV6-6,ASSYGSGGGNTIY
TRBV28,ASSSPGQGDEKLF
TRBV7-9,ASSPAASYEQY
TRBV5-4,ASSPGTSGGHQETQY
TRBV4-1,ASSQEGQPNTIY
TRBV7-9,ASSFSYRPGQGFKKLF
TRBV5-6,ASSYRQGSQPQH
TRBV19,ASSSGGAVEQF
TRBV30,AWTSGGAQETQY
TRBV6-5,ASSFSRQGEPPLH
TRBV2,ASSEAQRGKETQY
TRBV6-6,ASSYAQRGDYEQY